These 2 T cell receptor beta chains were sequenced from one sample in a study of early T cells in non-severe SARS-CoV-2 infection (TCRdb year 2021). Receptor libraries were prepared by 5' RACE. The reads were generated on a NextSeq 500. TCRdb trimmed public reads at Q25 via fastp, called clones via MiXCR and kept in-frame beta chains. Under each unique CDR3 protein, matching rows form one entry showing the most common genes and DNA. This sample holds 100,000 to 120,000 distinct CDR3 sequences; about 12% were observed only once. The top ten hold around 2.9% of the sample. The sequencing sample was made of whole blood. The receptors were gathered from an adult who was a healthcare worker with PCR-confirmed SARS-CoV-2 infection or an uninfected control (not recorded which).

This clonotype was picked up a small number of times. The chain employs TRBV11-3 and TRBJ2-1; 8 bases are a match to TRBD1. The CDR3 length is 15 residues. J lost 7 bases, V lost 1 base, and 6 bases had no gene match. CDR1 is SGHNT, CDR2 YENEEA, per germline. The CDR3 sequence is CASSLVPGGWNEQFF. DNA of the CDR3: TGTGCCAGCAGCTTAGTACCAGGGGGCTGGAATGAGCAGTTCTTC. The complete variable domain, with remaining parts taken from reference TRBV11-3 and TRBJ2-1, reads EAGVVQSPRYKIIEKKQPVAFWCNPISGHNTLYWYLQNLGQGPELLIRYENEEAVDDSQLPKDRFSAERLKGVDSTLKIQPAELGDSAVYLCASSLVPGGWNEQFFGPGTRLTVL.

The chain joins TRBV5-1 to TRBJ2-5; D is possibly TRBD1 or TRBD2 (5 bases each). V gave up 4 bases and J gave up 6 bases, with 19 bases separating them. The CDR3 is 15 amino acids. CDR1 is SGHRS, CDR2 YFSETQ, per germline. The CDR3 here is CASSPGTGTGKTQYF. The CDR3 DNA follows: TGCGCCAGCAGCCCTGGGACGGGTACCGGGAAGACCCAGTACTTC.